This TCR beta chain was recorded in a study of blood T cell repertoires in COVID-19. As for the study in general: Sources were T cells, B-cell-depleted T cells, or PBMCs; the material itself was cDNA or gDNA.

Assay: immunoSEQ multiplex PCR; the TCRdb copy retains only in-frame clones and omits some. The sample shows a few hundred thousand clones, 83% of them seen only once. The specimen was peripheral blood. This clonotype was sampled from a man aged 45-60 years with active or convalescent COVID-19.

CDR3 sequence (DNA): TGTGCCAGCAGCATACCCGTGGGACTAGCGGGAGATGAGCAGTTCTTC. Its translation is CASSIPVGLAGDEQFF. This rearrangement joins TRBV21-1 to TRBJ2-1; TRBD2, the D gene given by the table, was not confirmed from the DNA. TRBV21-1 represents a pseudogene. The CDR3 extends over 16 amino acids.